Each of the 9 T cell receptor beta chains below was sequenced from the same sample in a study of cytotoxic CD8 clonotypes in ibrutinib-treated CLL. TCRdb keeps only in-frame clones here, not all; method: immunoSEQ multiplex PCR. Found here are 110,000 to 150,000 clones, 75% to 80% of them singletons; the top ten hold 5.1%. The specimen comprised PBMCs, sampled after 24 months of ibrutinib treatment. The receptors shown here come from a human donor with chronic lymphocytic leukemia.

This clone was seen many times. This chain joins TRBV11-2 and TRBJ2-7; 11 bases are shared with TRBD1. The CDR3 is 15 residues long. In germline, CDR1 is SGHAT, CDR2 FQNNGV. After removal of 5 bases from V and 5 bases from J, the junction contained 8 bases not matched to a gene. The CDR3 bases are TGTGCCAGCAGCACCATCCGGGACAGGGGGAACGAGCAGTACTTC. Translated: CASSTIRDRGNEQYF.

This chain connects TRBV10-3 to TRBJ1-4; D unclear. Trimming took 8 bases from V and 3 from J, leaving 10 bases between them. The CDR3 has 13 amino acids. Germline CDR1 is ENHRY and CDR2 is SYGVKD. The CDR3 reads CAIAEQPNEKLFF. CDR3 in DNA: TGTGCCATCGCGGAGCAGCCTAATGAAAAACTGTTTTTT.

The V gene is TRBV18, the J gene TRBJ2-3; TRBD2 might be the D (6 bases). The CDR3 sequence is 14 residues long. With 0 bases removed from V and 6 bases from J, the gap between germline ends came to 10 bases. Germline values: CDR1 KGHSH, CDR2 LQKENI. The chain's CDR3 is CASSPPARGDTQYF. For the CDR3, the DNA is TGTGCCAGCTCACCACCGGCCCGGGGGGATACGCAGTATTTT.

The chain couples TRBV29-1 to TRBJ2-3; 11 positions match TRBD1. The CDR3 contains 13 residues. The germline gives CDR1 SQVTM, CDR2 ANQGSEA. V lost 4 bases and J lost 10; bases outside the gene matches: 7. CDR3 amino acids: CSVGGTGGFAQYF. In DNA form, the CDR3 reads TGCAGCGTTGGGGGGACAGGGGGTTTTGCGCAGTATTTT.

The chain is built from TRBV2 and TRBJ1-2; D is undetermined. CDR3 length: 11 residues. Germline values: CDR1 SNHLY, CDR2 FYNNEI. The V end lost 8 bases, the J end lost 1 base, and 5 bases lay between the germline ends. The CDR3 DNA follows: TGTGCCAGCGGGAATAACTATGGCTACACCTTC. Protein: CASGNNYGYTF.

This clone appeared many times. The gene calls are TRBV7-9 and TRBJ2-4; a possible D gene is TRBD2 (6 bases). Germline V gives CDR1 SEHNR, CDR2 FQNEAQ (reference sequence). The CDR3 runs 11 residues. With 10 bases removed from V and 7 bases from J, the gap between germline ends came to 11 bases. The CDR3 region is CATTRGNIQYF. CDR3 DNA sequence: TGTGCCACCACCCGGGGGAACATTCAGTACTTC.

The genes are TRBV9 and TRBJ2-5, with TRBD2 matching 10 bases. The CDR3 loop spans 16 amino acids. The V segment lost 4 bases and the J segment 7 bases; nucleotides outside the gene matches: 13. CDR1 is SGDLS and CDR2 is YYNGEE in the germline V gene. CDR3 sequence reads: CASSQLPGLAKGTQYF. As DNA, the CDR3 is TGTGCCAGCAGCCAGCTCCCGGGACTAGCGAAAGGGACCCAGTACTTC.

This chain links TRBV5-5 with TRBJ2-3; D may be TRBD1 (6 bases). CDR1 is SGHKS and CDR2 is YYEKEE in the germline V gene (reference sequence). Trimming took off 4 bases at V and 2 bases at J, with 17 bases between the two ends. There are 16 residues in the CDR3. CDR3 in DNA: TGTGCCAGCAGCCCCCCCAGGGGTTGGCCCACAGATACGCAGTATTTT. It codes for CASSPPRGWPTDTQYF.

The V and J genes are TRBV5-1 and TRBJ1-1; TRBD1 agrees at 8 bases. Germline CDR1 SGHRS, CDR2 YFSETQ. The CDR3 extends over 19 amino acids. J was trimmed by 2 bases and V by 0 bases; bases with no gene match: 15. The CDR3 DNA sequence: TGCGCCAGCAGCTTGGCCTGGGGCAGGGGGCGTGGTTCAAACACTGAAGCTTTCTTT. It yields the protein CASSLAWGRGRGSNTEAFF.